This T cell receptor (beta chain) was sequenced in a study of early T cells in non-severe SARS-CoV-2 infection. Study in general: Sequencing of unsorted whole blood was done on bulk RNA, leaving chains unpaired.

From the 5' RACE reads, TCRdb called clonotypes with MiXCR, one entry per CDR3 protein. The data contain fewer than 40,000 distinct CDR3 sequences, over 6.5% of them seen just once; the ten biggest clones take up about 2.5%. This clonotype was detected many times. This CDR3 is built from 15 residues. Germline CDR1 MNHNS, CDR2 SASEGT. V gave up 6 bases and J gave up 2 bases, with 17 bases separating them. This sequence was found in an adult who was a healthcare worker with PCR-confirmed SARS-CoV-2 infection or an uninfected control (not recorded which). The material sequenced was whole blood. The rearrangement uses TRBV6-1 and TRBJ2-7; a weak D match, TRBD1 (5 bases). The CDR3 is CASSADQGSTYEQYF. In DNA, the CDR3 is TGTGCCAGCAGCGCCGACCAGGGTTCTACCTACGAGCAGTACTTC.